The 9 T cell receptor beta chains presented below share a single source sample, sequenced in a study of T cell responses to AZD1222 COVID-19 vaccine. Assay used: immunoSEQ multiplex PCR; TCRdb lists only in-frame clones, some missing. The profile covers 200,000 to 300,000 clones, with approximately 95% appearing a single time and 0.5% to 0.7% taken by the ten largest. Sequenced here: peripheral blood, sampled on day 0 of AZD1222 vaccination. The receptors here all came from an adult in good health.

The V and J genes are TRBV3-1 (or the pseudogene TRBV3-2) and TRBJ2-1, with D maybe TRBD1 (6 bases). This CDR3 is built from 14 residues. Trimming took off 1 base at V and 12 bases at J, with 16 bases between the two ends. CDR1 and CDR2 (germline): LGHDT, YNNKEL (reference sequence). Here the CDR3 DNA reads TGTGCCAGCAGCCAAGCAACAGGGTACGGTAGGCAGTTCTTC. It codes for CASSQATGYGRQFF.

The rearrangement links TRBV5-4 to TRBJ2-1, with 12 nucleotides matching TRBD2. CDR3 size: 16 residues. Germline V gene data show CDR1 as SGHNT and CDR2 as YYREEE (reference sequence). V trimming: 4 bases; J trimming: 8 bases; junction bases outside the gene matches: 10. The CDR3 bases are TGTGCCAGCAGCCTCGCACTAGCGGGGGGTCTCGATGAGCAGTTCTTC. This codes for CASSLALAGGLDEQFF.

The V call is TRBV19, the J call TRBJ1-1; possible D gene TRBD1, 5 bases. CDR1 is LNHDA, CDR2 SQIVND, per germline (reference sequence). The CDR3 is 14 amino acids. The germline V and J ends were trimmed by 8 bases and 6 bases, with 19 bases remaining between them. The DNA for the CDR3 is TGTGCCAGTCTATTTCGGGGCAGCAGGGCTGAAGCTTTCTTT. It translates to CASLFRGSRAEAFF.

The rearrangement joins TRBV29-1 to TRBJ2-5; no firm D call. The germline V gene encodes CDR1 SQVTM and CDR2 ANQGSEA. V was clipped by 3 bases and J by 2 bases, with 13 bases between them. The CDR3 consists of 14 residues. In DNA form, the CDR3 reads TGCAGCGTTGATAAGGCTAGAGCACAAGAGACCCAGTACTTC. Its translation: CSVDKARAQETQYF.

About this clone itself: The same CDR3 also results from other DNA sequences found in this sample. The genes are TRBV28 and TRBJ2-7, with 9 bases matching TRBD2. V lost 3 bases, J lost 3 bases, and 3 bases stayed unmatched. CDR3 size: 14 residues. Per the germline V gene, CDR1 is MDHEN and CDR2 is SYDVKM. CDR3 residues: CASSLLAGSYEQYF. In nucleotides, the CDR3 is TGTGCCAGCAGTTTGCTAGCGGGGAGCTACGAGCAGTACTTC.

This sequence joins TRBV2 and TRBJ1-2; D unclear. V lost 9 bases, J lost 6 bases, and 17 bases lay in between. This CDR3 has 13 amino acids. Germline V gene sequence: CDR1 SNHLY, CDR2 FYNNEI. In DNA, the CDR3 is TGTGCCAGTGCCGGGCCCGAGGAGGATGGCTACACCTTC. Protein sequence: CASAGPEEDGYTF. Full variable domain (missing parts from reference TRBV2 and TRBJ1-2): EPEVTQTPSHQVTQMGQEVILRCVPISNHLYFYWYRQILGQKVEFLVSFYNNEISEKSEIFDDQFSVERPDGSNFTLKIRSTKLEDSAMYFCASAGPEEDGYTFGSGTRLTVV.

The J gene is TRBJ1-1, the V gene TRBV29-1, with 7 nucleotides matching TRBD1. After removal of 3 bases from V and 11 bases from J, the junction contained 18 bases not matched to a gene. This CDR3 is 15 amino acids long. CDR1 and CDR2 from the germline V gene are SQVTM and ANQGSEA. The DNA of the CDR3 is TGCAGCGTTGAGAGTAGGGGGCGTCTGAAATCTGGGGCTTTCTTT. Translation: CSVESRGRLKSGAFF.

The rearrangement joins TRBV28 to TRBJ1-2, with D possibly TRBD1 on 5 matching bases. CDR3 length: 13 residues. Trimming pared 5 bases from V and 4 bases from J, leaving 11 bases between. The V gene's germline CDR1 is MDHEN and CDR2 SYDVKM. CDR3 in amino acids: CASSIGAGYGYTF. The CDR3 DNA is TGTGCCAGCAGTATAGGGGCGGGCTATGGCTACACCTTC.

This sequence joins TRBV2 and TRBJ1-5; D call uncertain. V gave up 8 bases and J gave up 0 bases, with 8 bases separating them. Germline V gene data show CDR1 as SNHLY and CDR2 as FYNNEI. This CDR3 is 13 amino acids long. Here the CDR3 reads CASHSDSNQPQHF. The CDR3 bases are TGTGCCAGCCACAGTGATAGCAATCAGCCCCAGCATTTT.